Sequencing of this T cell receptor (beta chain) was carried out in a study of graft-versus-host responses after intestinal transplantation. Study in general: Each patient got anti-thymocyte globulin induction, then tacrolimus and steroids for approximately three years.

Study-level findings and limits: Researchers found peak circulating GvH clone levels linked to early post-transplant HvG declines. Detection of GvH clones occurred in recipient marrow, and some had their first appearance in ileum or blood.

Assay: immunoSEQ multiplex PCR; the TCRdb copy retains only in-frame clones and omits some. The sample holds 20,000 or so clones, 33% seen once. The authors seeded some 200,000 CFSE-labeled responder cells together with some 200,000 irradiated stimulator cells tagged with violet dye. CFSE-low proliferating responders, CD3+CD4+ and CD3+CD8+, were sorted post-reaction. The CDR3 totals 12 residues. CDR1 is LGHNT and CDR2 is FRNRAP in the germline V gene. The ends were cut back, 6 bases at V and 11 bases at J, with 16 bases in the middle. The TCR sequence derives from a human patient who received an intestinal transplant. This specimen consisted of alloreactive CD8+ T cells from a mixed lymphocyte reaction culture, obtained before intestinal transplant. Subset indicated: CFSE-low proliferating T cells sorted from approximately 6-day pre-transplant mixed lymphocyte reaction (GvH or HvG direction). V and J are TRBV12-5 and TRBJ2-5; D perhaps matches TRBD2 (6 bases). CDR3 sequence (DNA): TGTGCTAGTGGCCTCCCCTCGGGGGAGCAGTACTTC. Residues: CASGLPSGEQYF.